This T cell receptor (beta chain) was sequenced in a study of OX40 agonist ivuxolimab in advanced cancers. Whole-study results and caveats: Determination of antigen specificity was not performed for the expanded peripheral T cells.

On this clone itself: As yet, its antigen is unknown.

This table comes from immunoSEQ multiplex PCR, and its TCRdb copy is limited to in-frame clones, with some not included. The profile shows some 15,000 clones, less than 90% of them singletons. V gave up 4 bases and J gave up 4 bases, with 9 bases separating them. The CDR3 runs to 12 residues. Germline V CDR1 and CDR2: SGHRS, YFSETQ. This specimen consisted of CD4+ or CD8+ T cells sorted from blood, obtained in a trial of the OX40 agonist ivuxolimab. The V and J genes are TRBV5-1 and TRBJ2-7; D gene ambiguous. This receptor was identified in an adult with an advanced solid tumor such as melanoma, head and neck, liver or kidney cancer. This chain's CDR3 is CASSPSVYEQYF. The CDR3 region has the DNA TGCGCCAGCAGCCCCTCGGTTTACGAGCAGTACTTC. Full variable domain (rest looked up from reference TRBV5-1 and TRBJ2-7): KAGVTQTPRYLIKTRGQQVTLSCSPISGHRSVSWYQQTPGQGLQFLFEYFSETQRNKGNFPGRFSGRQFSNSRSEMNVSTLELGDSALYLCASSPSVYEQYFGPGTRLTVT.